The T cell receptor (beta chain) under discussion was sequenced for a study of cytomegalovirus exposure and HLA in healthy donors. V was pared by 7 bases and J by 0 bases, with 10 bases between. Per the germline V gene, CDR1 is LNHDA and CDR2 is SQIVND (reference sequence). This CDR3 comprises 14 residues. TCRdb's table, derived via immunoSEQ multiplex PCR, lists solely in-frame clones and lacks some. The sample includes 100,000 or so clones, around 88% seen only once; the top ten take roughly 4%. The clonotype comes from a woman in her 30s in good health and CMV-seronegative. Specimen: PBMCs. The rearrangement links TRBV19 to TRBJ1-5, with D uncertain. The CDR3 region is CASNQAISNQPQHF. The CDR3 bases are TGTGCCAGTAACCAAGCCATTAGCAATCAGCCCCAGCATTTT.